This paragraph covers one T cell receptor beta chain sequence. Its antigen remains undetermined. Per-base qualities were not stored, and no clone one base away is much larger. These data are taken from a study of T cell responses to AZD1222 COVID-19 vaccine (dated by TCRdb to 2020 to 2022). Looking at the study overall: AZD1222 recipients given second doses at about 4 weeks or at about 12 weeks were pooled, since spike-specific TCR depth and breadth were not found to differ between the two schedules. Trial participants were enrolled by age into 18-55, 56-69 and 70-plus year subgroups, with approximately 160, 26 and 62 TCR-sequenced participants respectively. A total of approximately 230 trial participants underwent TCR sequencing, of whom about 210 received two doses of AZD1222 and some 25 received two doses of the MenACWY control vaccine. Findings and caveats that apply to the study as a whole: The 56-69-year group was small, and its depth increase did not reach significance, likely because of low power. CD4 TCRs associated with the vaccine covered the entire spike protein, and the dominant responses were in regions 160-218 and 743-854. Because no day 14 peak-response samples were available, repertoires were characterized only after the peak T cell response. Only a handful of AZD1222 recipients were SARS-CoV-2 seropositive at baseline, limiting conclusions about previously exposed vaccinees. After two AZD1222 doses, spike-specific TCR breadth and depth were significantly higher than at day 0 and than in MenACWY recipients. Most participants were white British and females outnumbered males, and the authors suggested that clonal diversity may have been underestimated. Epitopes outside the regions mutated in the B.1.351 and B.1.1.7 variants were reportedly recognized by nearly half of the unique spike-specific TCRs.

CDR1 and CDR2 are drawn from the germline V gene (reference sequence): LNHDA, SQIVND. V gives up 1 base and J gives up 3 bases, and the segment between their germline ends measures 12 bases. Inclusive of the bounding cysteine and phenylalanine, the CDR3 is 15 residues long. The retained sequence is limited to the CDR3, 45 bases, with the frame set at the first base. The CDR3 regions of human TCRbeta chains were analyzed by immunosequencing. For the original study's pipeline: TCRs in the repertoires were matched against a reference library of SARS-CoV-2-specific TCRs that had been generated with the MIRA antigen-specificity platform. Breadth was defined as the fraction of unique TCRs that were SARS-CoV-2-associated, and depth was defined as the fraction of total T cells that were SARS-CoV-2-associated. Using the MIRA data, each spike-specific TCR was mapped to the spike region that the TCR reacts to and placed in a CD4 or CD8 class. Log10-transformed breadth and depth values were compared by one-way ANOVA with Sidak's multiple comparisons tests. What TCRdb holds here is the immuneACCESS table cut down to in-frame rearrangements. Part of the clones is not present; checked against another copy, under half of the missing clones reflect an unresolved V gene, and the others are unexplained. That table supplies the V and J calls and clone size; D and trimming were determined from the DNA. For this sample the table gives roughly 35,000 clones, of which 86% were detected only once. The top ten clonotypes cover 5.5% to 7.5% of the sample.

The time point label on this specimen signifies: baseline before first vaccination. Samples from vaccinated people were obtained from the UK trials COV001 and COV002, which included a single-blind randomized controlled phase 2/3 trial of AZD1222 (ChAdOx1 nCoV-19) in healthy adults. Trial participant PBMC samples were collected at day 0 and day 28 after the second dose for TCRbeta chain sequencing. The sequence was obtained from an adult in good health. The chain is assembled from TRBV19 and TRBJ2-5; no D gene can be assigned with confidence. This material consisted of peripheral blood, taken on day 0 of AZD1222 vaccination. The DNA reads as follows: TGTGCCAGTAGTATAGGGACCGTGCGGAAAGAGACCCAGTACTTC. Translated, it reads CASSIGTVRKETQYF.